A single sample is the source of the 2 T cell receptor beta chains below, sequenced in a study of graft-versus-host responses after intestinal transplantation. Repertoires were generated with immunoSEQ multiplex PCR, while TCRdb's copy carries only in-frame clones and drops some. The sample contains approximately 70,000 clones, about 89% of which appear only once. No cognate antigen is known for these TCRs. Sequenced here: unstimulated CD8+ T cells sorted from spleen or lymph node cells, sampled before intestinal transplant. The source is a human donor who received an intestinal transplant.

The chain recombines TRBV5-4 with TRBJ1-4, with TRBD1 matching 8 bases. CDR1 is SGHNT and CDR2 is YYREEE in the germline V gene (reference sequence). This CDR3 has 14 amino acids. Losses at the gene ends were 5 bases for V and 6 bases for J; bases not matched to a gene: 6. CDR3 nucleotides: TGTGCCAGCAGTTTGACAGGGGAGGATGAAAAACTGTTTTTT. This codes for CASSLTGEDEKLFF.

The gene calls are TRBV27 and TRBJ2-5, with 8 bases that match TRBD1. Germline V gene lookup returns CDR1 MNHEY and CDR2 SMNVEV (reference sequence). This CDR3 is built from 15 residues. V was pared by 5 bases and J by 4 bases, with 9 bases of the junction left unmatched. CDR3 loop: CASSSQGAISETQYF. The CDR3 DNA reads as TGTGCCAGCAGTAGTCAGGGGGCCATATCAGAGACCCAGTACTTC.